A selection of T cell receptor beta chains follows, all from one sample in a study of cytomegalovirus exposure and HLA in healthy donors. Clones were read by immunoSEQ multiplex PCR, and TCRdb kept only the in-frame ones, dropping some. The repertoire holds about 120,000 clones, with about 83% as singletons. The sample taken for sequencing was PBMCs. These receptors were taken from a woman aged 40 to 49 in good health and CMV-seropositive. CDR3s include the opening cysteine and the closing phenylalanine or tryptophan. The D gene is left open where the match is weak. Expanded clones get a size class; other rows say once, few or many, or leave the size out.

d_call	v_call	j_call	clone_size	cdr3_nt	cdr3_aa
TRBD2	TRBV10-3	TRBJ2-7	.	TGTGCCATCAGCCCCGGACTAGCATCCGAGCAGTACTTC	CAISPGLASEQYF
.	TRBV9	TRBJ2-1	.	TGTGCCAGCACCTCCGGGTGGAATGAGCAGTTCTTC	CASTSGWNEQFF
.	TRBV9	TRBJ2-7	.	TGTGCCAGCAGCGTAGGTGGCGGGTACTCCTACGAGCAGTACTTC	CASSVGGGYSYEQYF
TRBD1	TRBV5-6	TRBJ2-5	.	TGTGCCAGCAGCTCCGGGACAGGGGGCGAGACCCAGTACTTC	CASSSGTGGETQYF
.	TRBV19	TRBJ1-1	once	TGTGCCAGTGGTGGGTACAGGGCTTTT	CASGGYRAF
.	TRBV10-3	TRBJ2-7	.	TGTGCCATCAGTGAGTCCCCAGACTCCTACGAGCAGTACTTC	CAISESPDSYEQYF
.	TRBV2	TRBJ1-2	.	TGTGCCAGCAGTCGACAGGTATCTGCCTCCTATGGCTACACCTTC	CASSRQVSASYGYTF
TRBD1	TRBV27	TRBJ2-5	few	TGTGCCAGCGGGACAGGGGGCGGGGAGACCCAGTACTTC	CASGTGGGETQYF
TRBD2	TRBV15	TRBJ2-7	.	TGTGCCACCAGCAGAGATGCTAGCGGGGGCTACGAGCAGTACTTC	CATSRDASGGYEQYF
TRBD1	TRBV10-3	TRBJ2-5	.	TGTGCCATCAGCGCGGACAGGCCGGAGACCCAGTACTTC	CAISADRPETQYF
.	TRBV19	TRBJ2-5	once	TGTGCCAGTAGGAACTCAGGTGGGGACACCAAAGAGACCCAGTACTTC	CASRNSGGDTKETQYF
.	TRBV5-5	TRBJ1-1	.	TGTGCCAGCAGCTTAGGTCTAGGCCAGGGGATCGCTGAAGCTTTCTTT	CASSLGLGQGIAEAFF
.	TRBV5-1	TRBJ2-3	.	TGCGCCAGCAGCATTGAAACGGTTGGAGATACGCAGTATTTT	CASSIETVGDTQYF